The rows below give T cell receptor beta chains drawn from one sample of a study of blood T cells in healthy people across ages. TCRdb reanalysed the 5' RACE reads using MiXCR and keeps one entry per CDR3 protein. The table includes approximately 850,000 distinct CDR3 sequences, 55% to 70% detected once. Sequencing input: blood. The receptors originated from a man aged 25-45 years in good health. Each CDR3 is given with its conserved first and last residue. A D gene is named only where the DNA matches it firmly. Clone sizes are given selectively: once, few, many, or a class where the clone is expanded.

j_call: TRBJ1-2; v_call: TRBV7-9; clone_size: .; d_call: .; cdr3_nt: TGTGCCAGCAAACCCTTTGGGGGGAATAACTATGGCTACACCTTC; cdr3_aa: CASKPFGGNNYGYTF
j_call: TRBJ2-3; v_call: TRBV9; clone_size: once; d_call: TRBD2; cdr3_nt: TGTGCCAGCAGCGTAGGAGGCGGGAGAACCGCAGATACGCAGTATTTT; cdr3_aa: CASSVGGGRTADTQYF
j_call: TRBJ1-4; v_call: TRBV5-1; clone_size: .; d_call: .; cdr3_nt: TGCGCCAGCAGCTTGTCGGGGGCAAAAGCAACTAATGAAAAACTGTTTTTT; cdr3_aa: CASSLSGAKATNEKLFF
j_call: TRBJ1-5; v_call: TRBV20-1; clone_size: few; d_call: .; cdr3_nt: TGCAGTGCTAGGACAGATAGCAATCAGCCCCAGCATTTT; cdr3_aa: CSARTDSNQPQHF
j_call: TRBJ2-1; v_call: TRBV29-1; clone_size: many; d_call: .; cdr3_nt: TGCAGCGTTGACAGTTACAATGAGCAGTTCTTC; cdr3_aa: CSVDSYNEQFF
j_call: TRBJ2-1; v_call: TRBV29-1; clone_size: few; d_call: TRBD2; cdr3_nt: TGCAGCGGAGGACTAGCGGTCTACAATGAGCAGTTCTTC; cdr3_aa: CSGGLAVYNEQFF
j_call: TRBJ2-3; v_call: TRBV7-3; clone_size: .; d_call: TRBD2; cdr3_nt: TGTGCCAGCAGCTCCTCGCCCCTAGCGGGAGTATCCCCAGATACGCAGTATTTT; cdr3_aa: CASSSSPLAGVSPDTQYF
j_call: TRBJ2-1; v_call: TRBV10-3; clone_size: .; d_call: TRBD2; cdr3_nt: TGTGCCATCAGTACTAGCGGGAGCATTGGGGATGAGCAGTTCTTC; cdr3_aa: CAISTSGSIGDEQFF
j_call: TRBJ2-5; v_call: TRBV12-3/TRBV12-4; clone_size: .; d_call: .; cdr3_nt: TGTGCCAGCAGTTTAGTTCAGGGTGGACATGAGACCCAGTACTTC; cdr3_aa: CASSLVQGGHETQYF
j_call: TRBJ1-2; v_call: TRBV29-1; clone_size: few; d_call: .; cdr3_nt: TGCAGCGTTGTGGGCAGAACTGGCTACACCTTC; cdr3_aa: CSVVGRTGYTF
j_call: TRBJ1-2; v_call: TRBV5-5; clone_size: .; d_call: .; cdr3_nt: TGTGCCAGCAGCTTGGCCGGTGGACACCTCAACGGGCAAGCTAACTATGGCTACACCTTC; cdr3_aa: CASSLAGGHLNGQANYGYTF
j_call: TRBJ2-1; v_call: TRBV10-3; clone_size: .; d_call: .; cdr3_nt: TGTGCCACCGATCCGGGACTGGAGTACAATGAGCAGTTCTTC; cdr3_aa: CATDPGLEYNEQFF
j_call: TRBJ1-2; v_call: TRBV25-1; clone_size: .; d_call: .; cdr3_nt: TGTGCCAGCAGTGGAGACAGAAGCTACACCTTC; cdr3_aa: CASSGDRSYTF
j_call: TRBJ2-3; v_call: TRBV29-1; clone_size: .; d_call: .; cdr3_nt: TGCAGCGTCCCGTCCCTCCTCACAGATACGCAGTATTTT; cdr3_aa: CSVPSLLTDTQYF
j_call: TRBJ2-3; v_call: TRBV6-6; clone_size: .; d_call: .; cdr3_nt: TGTGCCAGCAGCTTCACCCAGGTCGGGGATACGCAGTATTTT; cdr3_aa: CASSFTQVGDTQYF
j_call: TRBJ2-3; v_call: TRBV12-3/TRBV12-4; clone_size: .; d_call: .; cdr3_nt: TGTGCCAGCAGTTTACGCCCCCTAGGAGGCACAGATACGCAGTATTTT; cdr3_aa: CASSLRPLGGTDTQYF
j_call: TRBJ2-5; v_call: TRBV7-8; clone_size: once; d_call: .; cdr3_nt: TGTGCCAGCAGCTTAAGGCTAGTGGTTCTGTTGGGGACCCAGTACTTC; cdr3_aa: CASSLRLVVLLGTQYF
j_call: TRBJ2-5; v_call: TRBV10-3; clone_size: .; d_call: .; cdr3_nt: TGTGCCATCAACGTCCAGGGGCCCCAAGAGACCCAGTACTTC; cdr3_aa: CAINVQGPQETQYF